This record looks at one T cell receptor (beta chain) sequence and its context. Its antigen is still unknown. Per-base qualities were not stored, and no clone one base away is much larger. At the junction V is shortened by 0 bases and J by 0 bases; bases outside the gene matches: 4. The cysteine opens and the phenylalanine closes a CDR3 of 17 amino acids. CDR3 DNA only is kept here, 51 bases in frame from base 1. Sequences SGHRS (CDR1) and YFSETQ (CDR2) are obtained from the germline V gene. This sample was taken from a study of blood T cell repertoires in COVID-19 (dated by TCRdb to 2020 to 2021). About the full investigation: Samples covering the acute and convalescent phases of COVID-19 were provided by collaborators in the United States, Italy and Spain. Deeply sampled blood TCRbeta repertoires from subjects exposed to, actively infected with, or recovered from COVID-19 were included in the dataset. Where HLA class I and class II types were available, the types were taken from metadata supplied by the sample provider, not from assay-based typing. Samples came from the ongoing ImmuneRACE study (first 160 participants) plus 1,254 subjects from 6 global collaborators. A freely available public database, intended as a resource for researchers studying the immune response to SARS-CoV-2, is where the repertoires were released. The prospective study material was composed of cDNA or gDNA derived from T cells, B-cell-depleted T cells, or PBMCs. Nearly every sample came with metadata listing a de-identified subject ID, COVID-19 status, age in years and sex.

The immunoSEQ Assay, a bias-controlled multiplex PCR, was used to amplify TCRbeta CDR3 regions from genomic DNA. Per the source publication's procedure: Within the assay, amplification of reference gene primers was used to estimate how many nucleated cells each sample contained. Sequence reads were collapsed and filtered to measure the absolute abundance of every unique TCRbeta CDR3 rearrangement. Productive Simpson clonality was computed per sample as the square root of Simpson's diversity index over productive rearrangements. Sourced from immuneACCESS, this table was stored by TCRdb with only in-frame sequences that have V and J called. A share of the clones is absent; for the studies checked, an unresolved V gene accounts for under half, and the remainder has no known explanation. The V and J calls and clone size were taken over from that table, and D and trimming were inferred from the DNA. The sample table records approximately 70,000 clones; approximately 90% of these occur just once. The top ten clones comprise around 5% of the sample.

Whole blood was collected in K2EDTA tubes by collaborating institutions according to the institutions' own protocols. For TCRbeta analysis, collaborators shipped samples as frozen whole blood, isolated PBMCs, or DNA extracted from either of those sample types. What the study reported, not specific to this receptor: How much clinical and demographic metadata was included differed by source and by participant, and the metadata was provided uncurated.

This clonotype was obtained from a woman aged 55-69 years with active COVID-19. The specimen was peripheral blood. This sequence uses TRBV5-1 and TRBJ2-1, and 9 junction bases match TRBD2. The DNA sequence reads TGCGCCAGCAGCTTGGGACTAGCGGAAAGCTCCTACAATGAGCAGTTCTTC. Its protein is CASSLGLAESSYNEQFF.